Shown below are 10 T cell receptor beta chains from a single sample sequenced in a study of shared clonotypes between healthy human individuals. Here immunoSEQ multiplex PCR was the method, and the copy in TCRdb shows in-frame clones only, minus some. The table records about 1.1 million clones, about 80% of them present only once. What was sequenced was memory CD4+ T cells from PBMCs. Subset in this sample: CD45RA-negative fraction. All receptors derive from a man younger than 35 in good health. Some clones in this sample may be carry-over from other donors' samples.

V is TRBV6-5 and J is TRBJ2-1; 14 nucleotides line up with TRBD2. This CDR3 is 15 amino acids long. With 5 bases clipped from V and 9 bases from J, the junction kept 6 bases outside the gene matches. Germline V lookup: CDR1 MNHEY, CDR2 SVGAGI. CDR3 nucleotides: TGTGCCAGCAGTCGACTAGCGGGAGGGCCCAGTGAGCAGTTCTTC. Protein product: CASSRLAGGPSEQFF.

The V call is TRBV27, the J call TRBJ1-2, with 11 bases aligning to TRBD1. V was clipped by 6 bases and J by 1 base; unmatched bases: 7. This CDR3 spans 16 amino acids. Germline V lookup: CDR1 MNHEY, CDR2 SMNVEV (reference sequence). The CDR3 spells CASSPGTGGGNYGYTF. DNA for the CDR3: TGTGCCAGCAGCCCGGGGACAGGGGGGGGTAACTATGGCTACACCTTC.

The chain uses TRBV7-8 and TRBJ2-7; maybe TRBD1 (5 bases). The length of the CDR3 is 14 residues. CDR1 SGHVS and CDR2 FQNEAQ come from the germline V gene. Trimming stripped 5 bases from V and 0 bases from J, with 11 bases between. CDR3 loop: CASSPRQSSYEQYF. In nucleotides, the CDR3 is TGTGCCAGCAGCCCTCGACAGAGCTCCTACGAGCAGTACTTC.

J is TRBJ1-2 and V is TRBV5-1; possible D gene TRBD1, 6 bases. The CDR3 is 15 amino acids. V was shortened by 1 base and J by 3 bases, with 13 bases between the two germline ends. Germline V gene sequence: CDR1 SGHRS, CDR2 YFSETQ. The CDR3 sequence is CASSLTLRGDYGYTF. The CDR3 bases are TGCGCCAGCAGCTTGACTCTCAGGGGTGACTATGGCTACACCTTC.

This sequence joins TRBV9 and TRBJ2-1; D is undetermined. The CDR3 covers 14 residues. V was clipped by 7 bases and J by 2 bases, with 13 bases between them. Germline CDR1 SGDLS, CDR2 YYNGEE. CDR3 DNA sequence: TGTGCCAGCTCCCGTCGGGCGGCCTACAATGAGCAGTTCTTC. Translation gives CASSRRAAYNEQFF.

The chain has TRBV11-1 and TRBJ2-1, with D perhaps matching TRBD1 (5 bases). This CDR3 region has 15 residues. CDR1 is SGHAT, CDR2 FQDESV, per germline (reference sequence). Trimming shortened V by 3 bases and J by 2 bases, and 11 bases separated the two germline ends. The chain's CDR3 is CASSFDRAPYNEQFF. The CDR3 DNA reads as TGTGCCAGCAGCTTTGACAGAGCCCCCTACAATGAGCAGTTCTTC.

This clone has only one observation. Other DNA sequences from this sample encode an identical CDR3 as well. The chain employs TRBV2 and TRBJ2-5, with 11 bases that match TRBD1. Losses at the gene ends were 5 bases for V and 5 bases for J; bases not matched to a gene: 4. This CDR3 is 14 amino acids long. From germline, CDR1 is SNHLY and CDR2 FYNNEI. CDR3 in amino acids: CASSRDRGTETQYF. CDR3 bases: TGTGCCAGCAGTAGGGACAGGGGGACTGAGACCCAGTACTTC.

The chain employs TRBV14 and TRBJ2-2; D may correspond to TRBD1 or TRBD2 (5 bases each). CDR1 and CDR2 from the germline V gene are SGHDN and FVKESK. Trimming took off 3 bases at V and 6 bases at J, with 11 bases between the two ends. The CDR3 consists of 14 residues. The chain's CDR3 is CASSQDRGPGELFF. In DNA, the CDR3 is TGTGCCAGCAGCCAGGATCGGGGACCCGGGGAGCTGTTTTTT. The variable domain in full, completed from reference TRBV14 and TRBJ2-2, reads EAGVTQFPSHSVIEKGQTVTLRCDPISGHDNLYWYRRVMGKEIKFLLHFVKESKQDESGMPNNRFLAERTGGTYSTLKVQPAELEDSGVYFCASSQDRGPGELFFGEGSRLTVL.

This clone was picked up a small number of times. The CDR3 protein is CASRVTGGNGYTF. Written as DNA, the CDR3 is TGCGCCAGCAGAGTTACAGGGGGCAATGGCTACACCTTC. The genes are TRBV5-1 and TRBJ1-2; TRBD1 agrees at 9 bases. The CDR3 is made up of 13 amino acids. Losses at the gene ends were 5 bases for V and 6 bases for J; bases not matched to a gene: 5. Per the germline V gene, CDR1 is SGHRS and CDR2 is YFSETQ.

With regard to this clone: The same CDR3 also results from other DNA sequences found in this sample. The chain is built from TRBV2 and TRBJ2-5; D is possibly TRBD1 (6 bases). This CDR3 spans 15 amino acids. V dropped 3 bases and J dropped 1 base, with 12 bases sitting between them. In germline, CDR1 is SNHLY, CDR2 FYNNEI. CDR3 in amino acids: CASSDRGQGQETQYF. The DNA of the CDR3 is TGTGCCAGCAGTGACAGGGGCCAGGGCCAAGAGACCCAGTACTTC.